The source of this T cell receptor (beta chain) is a study of T cell responses to AZD1222 COVID-19 vaccine. The method was immunoSEQ multiplex PCR; TCRdb's version includes in-frame clones alone and lacks a portion of them. The repertoire holds about 150,000 clones, roughly nine tenths seen once, with approximately 1.3% in the top ten. Pooling covered second doses at about 4 or about 12 weeks. The CDR3 spans 16 residues. Germline V gives CDR1 DFQATT, CDR2 SNEGSKA (reference sequence). Trimming left V 3 bases short and J 1 base short, with 18 bases between. The chain couples TRBV20-1 to TRBJ1-1, with D maybe TRBD1 (5 bases). The sequences come from peripheral blood, collected 28 days after the second AZD1222 dose. The clonotype originates from an adult who received the AZD1222 COVID-19 vaccine. CDR3 in amino acids: CSASHPAWGENTEAFF. CDR3 coding DNA: TGCAGTGCTAGTCACCCGGCTTGGGGGGAGAACACTGAAGCTTTCTTT.